This T cell receptor (beta chain) was identified during a study of cytomegalovirus exposure and HLA in healthy donors. Details on this clone: The antigen is not known.

This PCR relied on a set of 60 Vbeta primers and 13 Jbeta primers. TCRdb's table, derived via immunoSEQ multiplex PCR, lists solely in-frame clones and lacks some. The sample lists around 210,000 clones, approximately 79% occurring once. Germline trimming cut 2 bases from V and 6 bases from J; bases unmatched to any gene: 6. CDR1 is ENHRY, CDR2 SYGVKD, per germline. The CDR3 length is 14 residues. Findings and caveats of the study: Later analysis associated a missense DCLRE1C variant with TCR beta V- and J-gene trimming. Excluded: some indistinguishable V segments such as TRBV6-2 and TRBV6-3.

Sequencing was performed on PBMCs. The TCR sequence derives from a man aged 45-65 years in good health and CMV-seronegative. The chain joins TRBV10-3 to TRBJ1-1; 7 bases fit TRBD1. The CDR3 here is CAISEPGQYAEAFF. CDR3 bases: TGTGCCATCAGTGAGCCGGGACAGTACGCTGAAGCTTTCTTT.